This entry is about one TCR beta chain. Original handling: Reference gene primer amplification in the assay estimated nucleated cell counts. The repertoire was sequenced with immunoSEQ multiplex PCR; TCRdb's copy has only in-frame clones and lacks some. The V and J calls and clone size are taken from that table; D and trimming were inferred from the DNA. The sample carries approximately 40,000 clones, 70% to 90% recorded once. The data originate from a study of blood T cell repertoires in COVID-19. Study-level background: Samples of COVID-19 (acute and convalescent) were obtained from the United States, Italy and Spain. Sources were T cells, B-cell-depleted T cells, or PBMCs; the material itself was cDNA or gDNA.

Germline assignment: CDR1 LGHDT and CDR2 YNNKEL (reference sequence). The CDR3 contains 14 residues. V lost 5 bases and J lost 7, with 15 bases in between. Sequenced input: peripheral blood. This TCR derives from a middle-aged man in a cohort sampled during active COVID-19. The V call is TRBV3-1 (or the pseudogene TRBV3-2), the J call TRBJ1-5, with TRBD1 as a possible D gene (6 bases). The CDR3 coding sequence is TGTGCCAGCAGCAAAGCAGGGGCACGGCAGCCCCAGCATTTT. This sequence encodes CASSKAGARQPQHF.